This record looks at one T cell receptor beta chain sequence and its context. Its cognate antigen is unknown. Viral peptide pools were used in the ViraFEST assay to expand antigen-specific CD4+ T cells, and sequencing came afterward. Once cultured for approximately 10 days, the cells underwent separation to obtain CD4+ T cells. Prior SARS-CoV-2 infection was absent in the vaccine recipients, as shown by negative nucleocapsid antibodies. Supplemented with about 9.9 IU/ml IL-2 and 8 to 10 ug/ml peptides, roughly 2 million PBMC per well were kept in culture. Cultures received IL-2 medium that replaced half the medium on days 3 and 7. The data were produced by immunoSEQ multiplex PCR, yet TCRdb's version contains in-frame clones alone and is incomplete. This table has about 41,000 clones, over 60% appearing once. This specimen belongs to a study of vaccination effects on CD4 cells after COVID-19. Study-wide context: BNT162b2 vaccine or mRNA-1273 vaccine was given to participants in two doses. Study-wide points: Long after vaccination, the clones induced by infection and by vaccine shrank markedly in size.

The V gene's germline CDR1 is MNHEY and CDR2 SVGEGT. The CDR3 consists of 15 residues. Trimming removed 2 bases at V and 2 bases at J, with 12 bases between. The V call is TRBV6-2 or TRBV6-3, the J call TRBJ2-5; perhaps D is TRBD1 or TRBD2 (5 bases each). The receptor was isolated from a human donor who received a COVID-19 vaccine. Sequenced material: CD4+ T cells from PBMCs cultured with HCoV-NL63 spike peptides, taken before COVID-19 vaccination. CDR3 residues: CASSYVGGSQETQYF. DNA of the CDR3: TGTGCCAGCAGTTACGTTGGGGGATCTCAAGAGACCCAGTACTTC.